The 3 T cell receptor beta chains reported below all come from one sample, sequenced in a study of blood T cell repertoires in COVID-19. The assay was immunoSEQ multiplex PCR, and TCRdb's table has in-frame clones only and misses some. The data show under 250,000 clones, approximately 84% seen once. Input material: peripheral blood. These receptors came from a woman aged 25 to 39 who had recovered from COVID-19.

The J gene is TRBJ2-1, the V gene TRBV28, with 16 positions matching TRBD2. Losses at the gene ends were 5 bases for V and 0 bases for J; bases not matched to a gene: 10. Germline CDR1 MDHEN, CDR2 SYDVKM. CDR3 length: 20 residues. CDR3 in amino acids: CASSLSGLAGGPASYNEQFF. In DNA form, the CDR3 reads TGTGCCAGCAGTCTCTCGGGACTAGCGGGAGGGCCGGCCTCCTACAATGAGCAGTTCTTC.

CDR3 sequence (DNA): TGTGCCTGGAGTGACAGGGACAACTATGGCTACACCTTC. Its protein is CAWSDRDNYGYTF. The genes are TRBV30 and TRBJ1-2, with TRBD1 as a possible D gene (6 bases). Germline lookup yields CDR1 GTSNPN and CDR2 SVGIG (reference sequence). The ends were cut back, 1 base at V and 2 bases at J, with 8 bases in the middle. The CDR3 covers 13 residues. Based on the CDR3 plus reference TRBV30 and TRBJ1-2, the full variable domain is SQTIHQWPATLVQPVGSPLSLECTVEGTSNPNLYWYRQAAGRGLQLLFYSVGIGQISSEVPQNLSASRPQDRQFILSSKKLLLSDSGFYLCAWSDRDNYGYTFGSGTRLTVV.

The genes are TRBV11-2 and TRBJ1-2; possibly TRBD1 for D (6 bases). Between the trimmed V and J ends, which lost 7 bases and 3 bases, there was a span of 18 bases. The CDR3 loop spans 15 amino acids. The germline V gene encodes CDR1 SGHAT and CDR2 FQNNGV. The CDR3 DNA reads as TGTGCCAGCACCCCTATAGGGGGAACTTACTATGGCTACACCTTC. Its translation: CASTPIGGTYYGYTF. The full variable domain, completed using reference TRBV11-2 and TRBJ1-2, is EAGVAQSPRYKIIEKRQSVAFWCNPISGHATLYWYQQILGQGPKLLIQFQNNGVVDDSQLPKDRFSAERLKGVDSTLKIQPAKLEDSAVYLCASTPIGGTYYGYTFGSGTRLTVV.